This T cell receptor beta chain emerged from a study of blood T cell repertoires in COVID-19. Study summary: Samples representing acute and convalescent COVID-19 were sourced from the United States, Italy and Spain. In each case, the material was cDNA or gDNA derived from T cells, B-cell-depleted T cells, or PBMCs.

How the authors handled the data: Nucleated cell counts were estimated from reference gene primer amplification. Profiled with immunoSEQ multiplex PCR; TCRdb holds only in-frame clones, not every one. That table furnishes V, J and clone size, whereas the DNA furnished D and trimming. The sample includes some 160,000 clones, around 91% of them seen just once. Trimming took 5 bases from V and 6 from J; bases not matched to a gene: 16. The CDR3 length is 19 residues. The germline CDR1 and CDR2 sequences are MDHEN and SYDVKM. The sequence derives from a woman aged 60 to 75 with active COVID-19. The sample was peripheral blood. This chain links TRBV28 with TRBJ2-1; 13 nucleotides align to TRBD2. DNA of the CDR3: TGTGCCAGCAGTGAAGGGACTAGCGGGATCGGGGGGATTCGCAATGAGCAGTTCTTC. This encodes CASSEGTSGIGGIRNEQFF.